The 19 T cell receptor beta chains presented below share a single source sample, sequenced in a study of shared clonotypes between healthy human individuals. As defined, naive CD8 cells were CD45RO-negative and positively selected for CCR7, with terminally differentiated effector memory CD45RA+ cells excluded. Sequencing used immunoSEQ multiplex PCR; TCRdb keeps in-frame clones, though not all of them. Of about 2,200,000 clones listed, 90% to 95% are singletons. Sequencing was performed on naive CD8+ T cells from PBMCs. These receptors were taken from a man aged 18 to 30 in good health. Some clones in this sample may be carry-over from other donors' samples.

V gene TRBV25-1 combines with J gene TRBJ2-1; 8 bases are a match to TRBD2. Germline V gene lookup returns CDR1 MGHDK and CDR2 SYGVNS. This CDR3 is built from 13 residues. V dropped 2 bases and J dropped 12; count of bases not matched to a gene: 6. CDR3 protein: CASSERGLAVQFF. The DNA for the CDR3 is TGTGCCAGCAGTGAACGAGGACTAGCTGTGCAGTTCTTC.

The chain carries TRBV27 and TRBJ1-1; tentatively, D is TRBD1 (6 bases). CDR3 size: 15 residues. Per the germline V gene, CDR1 is MNHEY and CDR2 is SMNVEV (reference sequence). V lost 2 bases, J lost 1 base, and 11 bases lay in between. CDR3 residues: CASSLPGQKNTEAFF. The CDR3, as DNA: TGTGCCAGCAGTTTACCCGGACAGAAGAACACTGAAGCTTTCTTT.

The chain has TRBV27 and TRBJ2-6, with D possibly matching TRBD1 (5 bases). Germline CDR1 is MNHEY and CDR2 is SMNVEV (reference sequence). The CDR3 has 18 amino acids. Trimming stripped 0 bases from V and 0 bases from J, with 12 bases between. The CDR3 DNA reads as TGTGCCAGCAGTTTATCTGCAGGGCCCAGCTCTGGGGCCAACGTCCTGACTTTC. Translating gives CASSLSAGPSSGANVLTF.

A word on this clone: Other nucleotide sequences from this sample produce the same CDR3. The CDR3 spells CASSFGGNYNEQFF. The CDR3, as DNA: TGTGCCAGCAGTTTTGGGGGTAACTACAATGAGCAGTTCTTC. The rearrangement uses TRBV27 and TRBJ2-1; D possibly uses TRBD1 or TRBD2 (5 bases each). CDR3 length: 14 amino acids. Germline CDR1 and CDR2: MNHEY and SMNVEV (reference sequence). The germline V and J ends were trimmed by 3 bases and 3 bases, with 9 bases remaining between them.

J is TRBJ1-2 and V is TRBV4-1, with no clear D. The CDR3 totals 17 residues. V was cut by 0 bases and J by 4 bases, with 18 bases left in between. The germline gives CDR1 MGHRA, CDR2 YSYEKL. CDR3 sequence (DNA): TGCGCCAGCAGCCAAGATTTCGTAGGGCAGCCCCTCTATGGCTACACCTTC. Translated: CASSQDFVGQPLYGYTF.

The J gene is TRBJ1-1, the V gene TRBV6-5; D call uncertain. CDR3 size: 15 residues. Looked up from germline, CDR1 is MNHEY and CDR2 is SVGAGI. V was cut by 2 bases and J by 3 bases, with 13 bases left in between. CDR3 sequence (DNA): TGTGCCAGCAGTTACGGCCTAAACGGGGACACTGAAGCTTTCTTT. Translated, it gives CASSYGLNGDTEAFF.

This chain connects TRBV28 to TRBJ2-5; 8 bases line up with TRBD2. The CDR3 consists of 16 residues. V lost 3 bases to trimming and J lost 1 base; unmatched junction nucleotides: 7. The germline V gene encodes CDR1 MDHEN and CDR2 SYDVKM. The DNA for the CDR3 is TGTGCCAGCAGTTTCCGACCTACTAGCGGCCAAGAGACCCAGTACTTC. It codes for CASSFRPTSGQETQYF.

The chain employs TRBV9 and TRBJ2-7; no firm D call. Trimming pared 0 bases from V and 6 bases from J, leaving 13 bases between. CDR1 and CDR2 (germline): SGDLS, YYNGEE. The CDR3 is 14 residues long. CDR3 sequence (DNA): TGTGCCAGCAGCGTAGGGAGTAGTTCCCTCGAGCAGTACTTC. Its protein is CASSVGSSSLEQYF. The variable domain in full, completed from reference TRBV9 and TRBJ2-7, reads DSGVTQTPKHLITATGQRVTLRCSPRSGDLSVYWYQQSLDQGLQFLIQYYNGEERAKGNILERFSAQQFPDLHSELNLSSLELGDSALYFCASSVGSSSLEQYFGPGTRLTVT.

Concerning this clone: Other DNA sequences in this sample translate to the same CDR3. The V call is TRBV9, the J call TRBJ1-5; maybe TRBD1 (5 bases). In germline, CDR1 is SGDLS, CDR2 YYNGEE. CDR3 size: 15 residues. V shed 0 bases and J shed 1 base, with 8 bases lying between them. The CDR3 is CASSVGGASNQPQHF. The CDR3 bases are TGTGCCAGCAGCGTAGGTGGGGCGAGCAATCAGCCCCAGCATTTT.

A remark on this clone: Other DNA sequences from this sample encode an identical CDR3 as well. The CDR3 here is CASSLGEAYEQYF. In nucleotides, the CDR3 is TGTGCCAGCAGCTTGGGGGAGGCTTACGAGCAGTACTTC. The chain is built from TRBV5-6 and TRBJ2-7; D is perhaps TRBD2 (6 bases). Trimming cost V 0 bases and J 4 bases, with 8 bases left between them. The germline CDR1 and CDR2 sequences are SGHDT and YYEEEE. The CDR3 has 13 residues.

CDR3 in amino acids: CASSNDDSPTEQYF. DNA of the CDR3: TGTGCCAGCAGTAACGATGACTCCCCCACCGAGCAGTACTTC. The rearrangement joins TRBV7-9 to TRBJ2-7; D call uncertain. CDR3 length: 14 amino acids. Germline assignment: CDR1 SEHNR and CDR2 FQNEAQ (reference sequence). The germline V and J ends were trimmed by 6 bases and 6 bases, with 18 bases remaining between them.

The CDR3: CASSIATSGSLNEQYF. The CDR3 nucleotides read TGTGCCAGTAGTATAGCCACTAGCGGGAGTCTTAACGAGCAGTACTTC. The chain has TRBV19 and TRBJ2-7; 11 positions match TRBD2. This CDR3 contains 16 residues. The germline V gene encodes CDR1 LNHDA and CDR2 SQIVND (reference sequence). The trim removed 1 base at V and 5 bases at J, leaving 7 bases unmatched.

As for this clone: The identical CDR3 is also encoded by other nucleotide sequences in the sample. The rearrangement uses TRBV27 and TRBJ1-1; no clear D gene. The CDR3 consists of 13 residues. CDR1 is MNHEY, CDR2 SMNVEV, per germline (reference sequence). V lost 1 base and J lost 5, with 8 bases in between. CDR3 sequence (DNA): TGTGCCAGCAGTTTATATCCCCGTACTGAAGCTTTCTTT. Residues: CASSLYPRTEAFF.

This rearrangement joins TRBV19 to TRBJ1-1; the D is unclear. Trimming cost V 3 bases and J 0 bases, with 11 bases left between them. CDR1 and CDR2 from the germline V gene are LNHDA and SQIVND (reference sequence). CDR3 length: 15 residues. In nucleotides, the CDR3 is TGTGCCAGTAGTATCGCAAGTCCGCTGAACACTGAAGCTTTCTTT. Translating it yields CASSIASPLNTEAFF.

The chain links TRBV28 to TRBJ1-1, with 10 bases aligning to TRBD1. Germline V gene data show CDR1 as MDHEN and CDR2 as SYDVKM. CDR3 length: 16 amino acids. The J segment lost 6 bases and the V segment lost 2 bases, leaving 9 bases of the junction unmatched. The CDR3 DNA is TGTGCCAGCAGTTTAGATCTCACCGGGACAGGGGCTGAAGCTTTCTTT. This encodes CASSLDLTGTGAEAFF.

The genes are TRBV27 and TRBJ2-1, with 10 bases aligning to TRBD2. The V segment lost 7 bases and the J segment 6 bases; nucleotides outside the gene matches: 9. Germline loops: CDR1 MNHEY, CDR2 SMNVEV (reference sequence). The CDR3 runs 15 residues. This chain's CDR3 is CASTPTSGFFNEQFF. The CDR3 DNA reads TGTGCCAGCACCCCGACTAGCGGGTTTTTCAATGAGCAGTTCTTC.

The chain combines TRBV7-9 with TRBJ2-2; TRBD2 is a possible D gene (6 bases). This CDR3 contains 11 residues. CDR1 is SEHNR, CDR2 FQNEAQ, per germline (reference sequence). CDR3 loop: CVGLNTGELFF. The CDR3 bases are TGTGTGGGACTCAATACCGGGGAGCTGTTTTTT.

The gene calls are TRBV9 and TRBJ2-7, with 10 bases matching TRBD1. The CDR3 covers 16 residues. The V gene's germline CDR1 is SGDLS and CDR2 YYNGEE. V trimming: 0 bases; J trimming: 5 bases; junction bases outside the gene matches: 8. CDR3 sequence (DNA): TGTGCCAGCAGCGTAGGACAGGGGGCTATCGGAGACGAGCAGTACTTC. It yields the protein CASSVGQGAIGDEQYF. The full variable domain, completed using reference TRBV9 and TRBJ2-7, is DSGVTQTPKHLITATGQRVTLRCSPRSGDLSVYWYQQSLDQGLQFLIQYYNGEERAKGNILERFSAQQFPDLHSELNLSSLELGDSALYFCASSVGQGAIGDEQYFGPGTRLTVT.

The chain joins TRBV9 to TRBJ2-1, with 9 bases lining up with TRBD2. Losses at the gene ends were 4 bases for V and 4 bases for J; bases not matched to a gene: 9. The germline gives CDR1 SGDLS, CDR2 YYNGEE. The CDR3 runs 16 residues. The CDR3 bases are TGTGCCAGCAGCACCTCACTAGCGGGTGCTTACAATGAGCAGTTCTTC. This encodes CASSTSLAGAYNEQFF.